This section outlines one T cell receptor beta chain sequence together with its context. Its antigen is unknown. Per the authors' pipeline: After removing out-of-frame reads, around 2,100,000 distinct TCRbeta sequences remained. Clones were sequenced by immunoSEQ multiplex PCR, and TCRdb holds only the in-frame ones, with some missing. V, J and clone size are taken as reported in that table, and D and trimming were inferred from the DNA itself. This table holds about 53,000 clones, roughly 78% found once. CDR3 length equals 15 residues. Germline CDR1 reads LNHDA; CDR2 reads SQIVND (reference sequence). With 6 bases clipped from V and 2 bases from J, the junction kept 7 bases outside the gene matches. Single viable CD3+CD4+CD8-CD45RO+ cells were sorted as the memory CD4+ T cells. CMV serostatus came from serum IgG against pp150, pp28, p38, p52. These data originate in a study of memory CD4+ T cells and cytomegalovirus serostatus. General observations from the study: Repertoires predicted CMV serostatus with median bootstrapped AUC of about 0.96.

Source material: memory CD4+ T cells from blood. This TCR was recovered from an adult in good health and CMV-seronegative. The chain combines TRBV19 with TRBJ2-7; TRBD1 agrees at 10 bases. In DNA, the CDR3 is TGTGCCAGTAGCAATACCGGGACAGGGGCCTACGAGCAGTACTTC. Residues: CASSNTGTGAYEQYF. The whole variable domain, filled in from reference TRBV19 and TRBJ2-7, reads DGGITQSPKYLFRKEGQNVTLSCEQNLNHDAMYWYRQDPGQGLRLIYYSQIVNDFQKGDIAEGYSVSREKKESFPLTVTSAQKNPTAFYLCASSNTGTGAYEQYFGPGTRLTVT.